This section outlines one T cell receptor (beta chain) sequence together with its context. V was trimmed by 2 bases and J by 2 bases, leaving 18 bases between them. The CDR3 consists of 17 residues. Germline CDR1 and CDR2: KGHSH and LQKENI. The record originates from a study of blood T cell repertoires in COVID-19. Study in general: Material from acute and convalescent COVID-19 was sourced from the United States, Italy and Spain. T cells, B-cell-depleted T cells, or PBMCs provided the cDNA or gDNA that served as material.

Original processing methods: Quantification of nucleated cells was approximated via reference gene primer amplification. Repertoires were generated with immunoSEQ multiplex PCR, while TCRdb's copy carries only in-frame clones and drops some. That table gives V, J and clone size, and the DNA gave D and trimming. Of 90,000 or so clones listed, approximately 91% were seen once; the top ten hold approximately 3.1%. The sample consisted of peripheral blood. The chain recombines TRBV18 with TRBJ2-5; D is ambiguous. The TCR originated in an older woman with acute or convalescent COVID-19. The CDR3 DNA reads as TGTGCCAGCTCACCAATTTTCACTTCGACTTCTCAAGAGACCCAGTACTTC. Its protein product is CASSPIFTSTSQETQYF.